Below, 6 T cell receptor beta chains from the same sample are listed, as sequenced in a study of T cell changes during pregnancy in multiple sclerosis. Sequenced by immunoSEQ multiplex PCR; TCRdb stores in-frame clones only, minus some. This repertoire shows almost 65,000 clones, 92% found once; its top ten account for approximately 2.2%. The sample consisted of peripheral blood, taken in the first trimester of pregnancy. These TCRs come from a female donor with multiple sclerosis, enrolled in a pregnancy study.

The genes are TRBV29-1 and TRBJ2-7; TRBD2 matches 14 bases. The germline V gene has CDR1 SQVTM and CDR2 ANQGSEA. With 6 bases clipped from V and 3 bases from J, the junction kept 16 bases outside the gene matches. This CDR3 is built from 18 residues. The CDR3 loop is CSVGTSGRSRLEYYEQYF. CDR3 bases: TGCAGCGTCGGGACTAGCGGGAGATCTAGGTTAGAATACTACGAGCAGTACTTC.

The chain couples TRBV28 to TRBJ1-1; a possible D gene is TRBD1 (5 bases). Deletions cut 6 bases from V and 4 bases from J, with 12 bases between. The CDR3 consists of 13 residues. The germline CDR1 and CDR2 sequences are MDHEN and SYDVKM. The CDR3 DNA reads as TGTGCCAGCAGGTGGGGGGTGAGCACTGAAGCTTTCTTT. Its translation is CASRWGVSTEAFF.

This clone showed up just a few times. V usage is TRBV29-1 and J usage is TRBJ1-2; a weak D match, TRBD1 (5 bases). V was shortened by 0 bases and J by 4 bases, with 9 bases between the two germline ends. Per germline, CDR1 SQVTM and CDR2 ANQGSEA. The CDR3 covers 13 residues. The DNA of the CDR3 is TGCAGCGTTGAAGAGCAGGGTGGCTATGGCTACACCTTC. Translating gives CSVEEQGGYGYTF.

The chain has TRBV4-3 and TRBJ1-6; D gene ambiguous. The germline gives CDR1 LGHNA, CDR2 YSLEER. The CDR3 runs 13 residues. V was pared by 1 base and J by 5 bases, with 3 bases between. The CDR3 nucleotides are TGCGCCAGCAGCCAAGTAAATAATTCACCCCTCCACTTT. Its protein is CASSQVNNSPLHF.

The chain combines TRBV28 with TRBJ1-3; perhaps TRBD1 as D (5 bases). This CDR3 has 14 amino acids. The V gene lost 2 bases and the J gene lost 4 bases, with 9 bases spanning the gap. Looked up from germline, CDR1 is MDHEN and CDR2 is SYDVKM. CDR3 sequence: CASSLGRGGNTIYF. For the CDR3, the DNA is TGTGCCAGCAGTTTAGGGCGGGGGGGAAACACCATATATTTT.

This rearrangement joins TRBV5-1 to TRBJ2-1; D is possibly TRBD1 (6 bases). Germline CDR1 reads SGHRS; CDR2 reads YFSETQ. V gave up 2 bases and J gave up 6 bases, with 12 bases separating them. This CDR3 is 14 amino acids long. The CDR3 sequence: CASSLMDSGNEQFF. CDR3 bases: TGCGCCAGCAGCTTAATGGACAGTGGCAATGAGCAGTTCTTC.